Below are 24 T cell receptor beta chains sequenced from a single sample in a study of T cell responses to AZD1222 COVID-19 vaccine. Only in-frame clones appear in the TCRdb table, and some are missing; sequencing was by immunoSEQ multiplex PCR. Counted here are approximately 60,000 clones, around 86% occurring once; the ten biggest clones make up 16%. The sequenced sample was peripheral blood, obtained on day 0 of AZD1222 vaccination. These receptors all stem from an adult in good health.

This clone has ten or more counts. The gene calls are TRBV6-4 and TRBJ2-1; D remains unclear. V was cut by 4 bases and J by 0 bases, with 4 bases left in between. The CDR3 consists of 13 residues. Germline CDR1 MRHNA, CDR2 SNTAGT. The CDR3 is CASSASSYNEQFF. The CDR3 DNA sequence: TGTGCCAGCAGTGCTAGCTCCTACAATGAGCAGTTCTTC.

J is TRBJ1-1 and V is TRBV6-5; 9 positions agree with TRBD1. Germline lookup yields CDR1 MNHEY and CDR2 SVGAGI. CDR3 length: 12 amino acids. V lost 6 bases and J lost 8; bases outside the gene matches: 4. The CDR3 nucleotides are TGTGCCAGCAGGACAGGGGGGGGAGAAGCTTTCTTT. This translates into CASRTGGGEAFF.

V gene TRBV28 combines with J gene TRBJ1-2; D is ambiguous. The CDR3 consists of 13 residues. Trimming left V 2 bases short and J 1 base short, with 5 bases between. Germline loops: CDR1 MDHEN, CDR2 SYDVKM. CDR3: CASSLESNYGYTF. CDR3 bases: TGTGCCAGCAGTTTAGAGAGTAACTATGGCTACACCTTC.

CDR3 coding DNA: TGTGCCAGCAGCCCCGAGGGACTAGCGTATGGGGCCAACGTCCTGACTTTC. As protein: CASSPEGLAYGANVLTF. V gene TRBV28 combines with J gene TRBJ2-6; TRBD2 matches at 10 bases. CDR1 and CDR2 from the germline V gene are MDHEN and SYDVKM. CDR3 size: 17 residues. Trimming cost V 6 bases and J 3 bases; bases outside gene matches: 8.

The chain uses TRBV30 and TRBJ2-7, with 8 bases that match TRBD2. The length of the CDR3 is 14 residues. Germline loops: CDR1 GTSNPN, CDR2 SVGIG (reference sequence). Trimming cost V 1 base and J 4 bases; bases outside gene matches: 6. The CDR3 bases are TGTGCCTGGAGTGACCTCAGCGGGAGTTACGAGCAGTACTTC. Translating it yields CAWSDLSGSYEQYF.

This chain links TRBV6-5 with TRBJ1-2, with 7 bases identical to TRBD1. This CDR3 is 12 amino acids long. The J segment lost 11 bases and the V segment lost 0 bases, leaving 3 bases of the junction unmatched. The germline V gene has CDR1 MNHEY and CDR2 SVGAGI. For the CDR3, the DNA is TGTGCCAGCAGTTACTCGGGACAGACTTACACCTTC. Translation gives CASSYSGQTYTF.

This clone occurred a few times. The junction departs from germline at one end; a sequencing error may be responsible. The CDR3 reads CSAEDRGFPYGYTF. DNA for the CDR3: TGCAGCGCTGAAGACAGGGGTTTCCCATATGGCTACACCTTC. J is TRBJ1-2 and V is TRBV29-1; 8 bases agree with TRBD1. In germline, CDR1 is SQVTM, CDR2 ANQGSEA. The CDR3 runs to 14 residues.

The chain links TRBV7-9 to TRBJ1-4; no clear D. Trimming removed 1 base from V and 4 bases from J, with 13 bases in between. CDR3 length: 16 amino acids. Germline CDR1 is SEHNR and CDR2 is FQNEAQ (reference sequence). CDR3 DNA sequence: TGTGCCAGCAGCTTAGGTGTAGCAGGACTTAATGAAAAACTGTTTTTT. Amino acid sequence: CASSLGVAGLNEKLFF.

The chain links TRBV4-3 to TRBJ1-3, with 8 bases fitting TRBD1. Germline assignment: CDR1 LGHNA and CDR2 YSLEER. The CDR3 contains 18 residues. The V segment lost 4 bases and the J segment 7 bases; nucleotides outside the gene matches: 18. The CDR3 DNA is TGCGCCAGCAGCCTTAGGACAGGGTTTTCACCTATACCGAACACCATATATTTT. This codes for CASSLRTGFSPIPNTIYF.

The chain joins TRBV19 to TRBJ2-7; no definite D call. This CDR3 is 13 amino acids long. Germline lookup yields CDR1 LNHDA and CDR2 SQIVND (reference sequence). Trimming shortened V by 6 bases and J by 1 base, and 10 bases separated the two germline ends. The CDR3 sequence is CASSLDDSYEQYF. In DNA form, the CDR3 reads TGTGCCAGTAGCCTGGACGATTCCTACGAGCAGTACTTC.

The V and J genes are TRBV28 and TRBJ1-4; D not resolved. In germline, CDR1 is MDHEN, CDR2 SYDVKM. The V gene lost 6 bases and the J gene lost 0 bases, with 14 bases spanning the gap. The CDR3 sequence is 16 residues long. The chain's CDR3 is CASSRFEDATNEKLFF. As DNA, the CDR3 is TGTGCCAGCAGCCGTTTCGAGGATGCAACTAATGAAAAACTGTTTTTT.

The rearrangement uses TRBV4-3 and TRBJ1-1; D is ambiguous. Germline V gene sequence: CDR1 LGHNA, CDR2 YSLEER. V was pared by 1 base and J by 0 bases, with 12 bases between. This CDR3 region has 16 residues. The CDR3 region is CASSQGRMDMNTEAFF. The CDR3 DNA reads as TGCGCCAGCAGCCAAGGGCGGATGGATATGAACACTGAAGCTTTCTTT.

The chain has TRBV28 and TRBJ1-5, with D unresolved. Germline V gene sequence: CDR1 MDHEN, CDR2 SYDVKM. The V and J ends lost 4 bases and 7 bases respectively, with 8 bases between them. This CDR3 is 12 amino acids long. The CDR3 sequence is CASSSPEQPQHF. In DNA form, the CDR3 reads TGTGCCAGCAGTTCTCCCGAACAGCCCCAGCATTTT.

As regards this clone: The same CDR3 can be traced to other DNA sequences in this sample. The rearrangement links TRBV4-2 to TRBJ2-3; TRBD2 matches at 11 bases. The germline V gene has CDR1 LGHNA and CDR2 YNFKEQ. Germline trimming cut 4 bases from V and 5 bases from J; bases unmatched to any gene: 2. The CDR3 spans 14 residues. CDR3 in DNA: TGTGCCAGCAGCCCTGGGACTAGCGGAGATACGCAGTATTTT. This gives the protein CASSPGTSGDTQYF.

Only one count was recorded for this clone. The chain employs TRBV25-1 and TRBJ2-1, with D possibly being TRBD2 (5 bases). Per the germline V gene, CDR1 is MGHDK and CDR2 is SYGVNS. The CDR3 totals 16 residues. The V and J ends lost 0 bases and 5 bases respectively, with 14 bases between them. In DNA, the CDR3 is TGTGCCAGCAGTGAATATGGGAGTAGCGTAAACAATGAGCAGTTCTTC. This encodes CASSEYGSSVNNEQFF.

The gene calls are TRBV3-1 (or the pseudogene TRBV3-2) and TRBJ2-3, with 11 bases that match TRBD2. The germline gives CDR1 LGHDT, CDR2 YNNKEL (reference sequence). This CDR3 region has 18 residues. With 0 bases clipped from V and 1 base from J, the junction kept 6 bases outside the gene matches. CDR3: CASSQEASGRWGTDTQYF. The CDR3 DNA reads TGTGCCAGCAGCCAAGAAGCTAGCGGGAGGTGGGGCACAGATACGCAGTATTTT.

The gene calls are TRBV4-2 and TRBJ2-2; 8 nucleotides align to TRBD2. This CDR3 comprises 16 residues. V lost 0 bases to trimming and J lost 6 bases; unmatched junction nucleotides: 6. Germline V gene data show CDR1 as LGHNA and CDR2 as YNFKEQ. The CDR3 here is CASSQEGREGPGELFF. Written as DNA, the CDR3 is TGTGCCAGCAGCCAAGAGGGACGGGAGGGCCCCGGGGAGCTGTTTTTT.

This chain connects TRBV6-5 to TRBJ1-2; D not resolved. Between the trimmed V and J ends, which lost 5 bases and 0 bases, there was a span of 10 bases. The CDR3 runs 14 residues. Germline CDR1 MNHEY, CDR2 SVGAGI. CDR3 nucleotides: TGTGCCAGCAGTCCCAGAATAACTAACTATGGCTACACCTTC. Encoded protein: CASSPRITNYGYTF.

V and J are TRBV7-2 and TRBJ1-2; D uncertain. Trimming took 1 base from V and 2 from J, leaving 14 bases between them. Per the germline V gene, CDR1 is SGHTA and CDR2 is FQGNSA. The CDR3 length is 16 residues. The chain's CDR3 is CASSLEVGYTNYGYTF. Written as DNA, the CDR3 is TGTGCCAGCAGCTTAGAAGTGGGGTATACGAACTATGGCTACACCTTC.

The chain recombines TRBV28 with TRBJ2-7; 11 bases line up with TRBD1. CDR3 length: 17 residues. In germline, CDR1 is MDHEN, CDR2 SYDVKM. Trimming cost V 4 bases and J 2 bases; bases outside gene matches: 10. The CDR3 DNA reads TGTGCCAGCAGTTATCAACTTCAGGACAGGGGGCCCTACGAGCAGTACTTC. Amino acids: CASSYQLQDRGPYEQYF.

This clone occurred once. The chain uses TRBV5-1 and TRBJ2-1; 8 nucleotides align to TRBD2. The germline V gene encodes CDR1 SGHRS and CDR2 YFSETQ. The CDR3 is made up of 18 amino acids. Trimming cost V 0 bases and J 10 bases; bases outside gene matches: 18. CDR3 DNA sequence: TGCGCCAGCAGCTTGGAGGGGAGTGGGAGCGGGAGCGCGTGGGAGCAGTTCTTC. Encoded protein: CASSLEGSGSGSAWEQFF.

V usage is TRBV28 and J usage is TRBJ2-3; TRBD2 is a possible D gene (6 bases). The CDR3 consists of 14 residues. Germline assignment: CDR1 MDHEN and CDR2 SYDVKM. V gave up 1 base and J gave up 6 bases, with 11 bases separating them. CDR3 in DNA: TGTGCCAGCAGTTTATTCGGGGGAGCTGATACGCAGTATTTT. It is translated as CASSLFGGADTQYF.

This clone was found once. The chain joins TRBV2 to TRBJ2-7; possibly TRBD1 or TRBD2 for D (5 bases each). The ends were cut back, 8 bases at V and 2 bases at J, with 10 bases in the middle. Germline lookup yields CDR1 SNHLY and CDR2 FYNNEI. The CDR3 totals 12 residues. CDR3 nucleotide sequence: TGTGCCAGCTCGAGGGGCCCCTACGAGCAGTACTTC. The encoded protein is CASSRGPYEQYF.

The chain recombines TRBV7-9 with TRBJ2-7; D possibly matches TRBD1 or TRBD2 (5 bases each). Trimming cost V 8 bases and J 2 bases, with 10 bases left between them. This CDR3 is 12 amino acids long. Germline V gene lookup returns CDR1 SEHNR and CDR2 FQNEAQ (reference sequence). In DNA form, the CDR3 reads TGTGCCAGCCGGGGCGGCGCCTACGAGCAGTACTTC. This sequence encodes CASRGGAYEQYF.